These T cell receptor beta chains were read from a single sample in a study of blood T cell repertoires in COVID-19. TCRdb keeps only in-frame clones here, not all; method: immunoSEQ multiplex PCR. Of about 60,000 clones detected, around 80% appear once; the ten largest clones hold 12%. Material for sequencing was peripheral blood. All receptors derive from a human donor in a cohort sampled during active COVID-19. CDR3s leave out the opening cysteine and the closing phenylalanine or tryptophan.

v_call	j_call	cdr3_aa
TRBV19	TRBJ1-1	ASSTWGQGETEAF
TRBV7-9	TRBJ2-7	ASSNPLADEQY
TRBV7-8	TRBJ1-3	ASSLVRTGGNTIY
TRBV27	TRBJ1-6	ASRTTGVFLPLH
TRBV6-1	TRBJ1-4	ASSEDRVGEKLF
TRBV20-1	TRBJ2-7	SADRGHEQY
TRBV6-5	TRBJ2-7	ASTPRTSGSYEQY
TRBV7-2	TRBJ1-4	ASSQQGMDEKLF
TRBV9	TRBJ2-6	ASSVEGISGANVLT
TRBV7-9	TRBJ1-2	ASSLQTDYGYT
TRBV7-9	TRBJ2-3	ASSLRDSGTDTQY
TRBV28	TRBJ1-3	ASSPPSGSQAGNTIY
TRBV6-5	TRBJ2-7	ASSQVPWGGEQY
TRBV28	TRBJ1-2	ASSALGTAVIYGYT
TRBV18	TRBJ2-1	ASSPPGQGSNEQF
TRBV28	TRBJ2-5	ASSREIVTQY
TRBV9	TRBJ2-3	ASSVEGGSSTGVPTDTQY
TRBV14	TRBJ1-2	ASSRSGAYGYT
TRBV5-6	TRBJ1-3	ASSLRQGVRGNTIY
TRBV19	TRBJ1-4	ASSIWTGTNEKLF
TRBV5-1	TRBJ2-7	ASSLGQGAREQY
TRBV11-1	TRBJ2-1	ASSLTGSSGGSEQF
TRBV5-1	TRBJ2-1	ASSLALLAEEQF
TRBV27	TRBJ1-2	ASSPYAGGYT
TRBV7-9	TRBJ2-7	ASSLAPPGQTYEQY
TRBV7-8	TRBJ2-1	ASSPYRFSYNEQF
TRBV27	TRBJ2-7	ASSFSLAGAYEQY
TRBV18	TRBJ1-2	ASSFTGEVHYGYT